These 9 T cell receptor beta chains were sequenced from one sample in a study of blood T cell repertoires in COVID-19. Produced via immunoSEQ multiplex PCR; TCRdb's table is partial and in-frame only. The sample holds fewer than 250,000 clones; more than 70% are singletons and the top ten take 2.5% to 3%. The source material was peripheral blood. The source of these receptors is a man in his fifties or sixties with active or convalescent COVID-19.

The sample holds one count of this clone. The chain combines TRBV28 with TRBJ2-4; possible D gene TRBD1, 5 bases. The CDR3 has 16 amino acids. Germline assignment: CDR1 MDHEN and CDR2 SYDVKM. V lost 6 bases to trimming and J lost 7 bases, with 22 bases between them. This CDR3 reads CASSLTLGLTRNIQYF. The CDR3 DNA is TGTGCCAGCAGCTTGACATTGGGGCTAACCAGGAACATTCAGTACTTC.

The rearrangement links TRBV7-2 to TRBJ1-2; 10 nucleotides match TRBD1. This CDR3 is 16 amino acids long. CDR1 and CDR2 from the germline V gene are SGHTA and FQGNSA. Trimming cost V 5 bases and J 7 bases; bases outside gene matches: 13. CDR3 in DNA: TGTGCCAGCAGCCGGACAGGGGGTTTTAATGGAGGTGGCTACACCTTC. It is translated as CASSRTGGFNGGGYTF.

The V gene is TRBV3-1 (or the pseudogene TRBV3-2), the J gene TRBJ1-1, with D possibly matching TRBD1 (5 bases). The germline V gene has CDR1 LGHDT and CDR2 YNNKEL (reference sequence). The CDR3 is 15 amino acids. V dropped 0 bases and J dropped 11 bases, with 19 bases sitting between them. The CDR3 loop reads CASSQDSGLLLGAFF. CDR3 DNA: TGTGCCAGCAGCCAAGATTCGGGACTCCTACTGGGGGCTTTCTTT.

Turning to this clone: Its ends do not fully match the called genes, so a read error is possible. Other nucleotide sequences in the sample specify the same CDR3. The chain recombines TRBV18 with TRBJ1-4; no reliable D call. The germline V gene has CDR1 KGHSH and CDR2 LQKENI. The CDR3 is 15 residues long. The chain's CDR3 is CASSPLSGQNEKLFF. CDR3 DNA sequence: TGTGCCAGCTCGCCACTGTCGGGTCAAAATGAAAAACTGTTTTTT. Based on the CDR3 plus reference TRBV18 and TRBJ1-4, the full variable domain is NAGVMQNPRHLVRRRGQEARLRCSPMKGHSHVYWYRQLPEEGLKFMVYLQKENIIDESGMPKERFSAEFPKEGPSILRIQQVVRGDSAAYFCASSPLSGQNEKLFFGSGTQLSVL.

This chain connects TRBV6-4 to TRBJ1-6, with a possible D match to TRBD1 (5 bases). CDR3 length: 17 amino acids. Germline CDR1 and CDR2: MRHNA and SNTAGT. Trimming cost V 0 bases and J 11 bases, with 20 bases left between them. The CDR3 sequence is CASSDSSARVRKTPLHF. CDR3 bases: TGTGCCAGCAGTGACTCGAGCGCCAGGGTCAGAAAAACACCCCTCCACTTT.

This chain connects TRBV7-6 to TRBJ2-7, with D possibly matching TRBD1 (6 bases). The CDR3 is 16 amino acids. Germline loops: CDR1 SGHVS, CDR2 FNYEAQ. Trimming stripped 3 bases from V and 0 bases from J, with 15 bases between. The CDR3 DNA follows: TGTGCCAGCAGCTTGATGCAGGGGATAAGCTCCTACGAGCAGTACTTC. This gives the protein CASSLMQGISSYEQYF.

The chain carries TRBV7-6 and TRBJ2-4; D may be TRBD1 (6 bases). The V end was cut by 5 bases, the J end by 1 base, with 9 bases between. Germline V gene sequence: CDR1 SGHVS, CDR2 FNYEAQ. The CDR3 sequence is 14 residues long. CDR3 bases: TGTGCCAGCAGCCCGAGGGGGGCCAAAAACATTCAGTACTTC. This gives the protein CASSPRGAKNIQYF.

V is TRBV6-6 and J is TRBJ1-4; D gene ambiguous. The CDR3 covers 11 residues. The ends were cut back, 11 bases at V and 8 bases at J, with 12 bases in the middle. CDR1 and CDR2 (germline): MNHNY, SVGAGI (reference sequence). CDR3 residues: CAGWGGEKLFF. The CDR3 DNA follows: TGTGCCGGATGGGGAGGAGAAAAACTGTTTTTT.

Here the CDR3 reads CASSVDRGSYNEQFF. The CDR3 DNA reads as TGTGCCAGCAGCGTCGACAGGGGCTCCTACAATGAGCAGTTCTTC. The chain carries TRBV7-2 and TRBJ2-1; TRBD1 matches at 8 bases. Germline V lookup: CDR1 SGHTA, CDR2 FQGNSA. The CDR3 contains 15 residues. Losses at the gene ends were 5 bases for V and 0 bases for J; bases not matched to a gene: 3.